The 27 T cell receptor beta chains listed next were all sequenced from one sample in a study of a mutant IDH1 vaccine in newly diagnosed glioma. The time point is: week 23, last vaccination. Vaccination comprised doses that each held 300 ug of mutant IDH1 20-mer peptide, plus topical imiquimod. For these receptors, no antigen is known. Clones were sequenced by immunoSEQ multiplex PCR, and TCRdb holds only the in-frame ones, with some missing. The table has approximately 66,000 clones, over 75% seen once. The sequencing here drew on PBMCs, taken from a glioma patient whose treatment included an IDH1 peptide vaccine. These receptors all stem from a man younger than 30 with glioma.

The V call is TRBV6-1, the J call TRBJ2-7; the match to TRBD2 covers 9 bases. Germline V gene data show CDR1 as MNHNS and CDR2 as SASEGT. The CDR3 runs 14 residues. The V segment lost 6 bases and the J segment 7 bases; nucleotides outside the gene matches: 10. As DNA, the CDR3 is TGTGCCAGCAGGGGAGCGGGAGGCCTCTGGGAGCAGTACTTC. It yields the protein CASRGAGGLWEQYF.

This chain uses TRBV19 with TRBJ1-1, with 8 positions matching TRBD1. V lost 2 bases to trimming and J lost 1 base; unmatched junction nucleotides: 3. Germline V CDR1 and CDR2: LNHDA, SQIVND (reference sequence). The CDR3 has 15 residues. The CDR3 region is CASSIQGAANTEAFF. Written as DNA, the CDR3 is TGTGCCAGTAGTATACAGGGGGCTGCGAACACTGAAGCTTTCTTT.

This sequence joins TRBV5-4 and TRBJ2-7; D uncertain. The CDR3 covers 14 residues. Per the germline V gene, CDR1 is SGHNT and CDR2 is YYREEE (reference sequence). The V end lost 0 bases, the J end lost 2 bases, and 9 bases lay between the germline ends. CDR3 loop: CASSLALRPYEQYF. CDR3 DNA: TGTGCCAGCAGCTTGGCTCTGAGACCCTACGAGCAGTACTTC.

The chain joins TRBV7-8 to TRBJ2-7, with 7 bases lining up with TRBD1. This CDR3 region has 16 residues. Germline CDR1 reads SGHVS; CDR2 reads FQNEAQ. With 2 bases clipped from V and 2 bases from J, the junction kept 9 bases outside the gene matches. The CDR3 region is CASSLYPGQTPYEQYF. CDR3 in DNA: TGTGCCAGCAGCTTATATCCGGGACAGACCCCCTACGAGCAGTACTTC.

This chain joins TRBV4-3 and TRBJ2-6, with 7 bases identical to TRBD1. The V and J ends lost 3 bases and 1 base, in that order; junction bases with no gene match: 9. The CDR3 runs 18 residues. The V gene's germline CDR1 is LGHNA and CDR2 YSLEER. The CDR3 region is CASSQAGTALSGANVLTF. The CDR3 region has the DNA TGCGCCAGCAGCCAGGCCGGGACAGCTCTGTCTGGGGCCAACGTCCTGACTTTC.

The chain recombines TRBV5-1 with TRBJ2-5; TRBD2 aligns across 10 bases. V gave up 0 bases and J gave up 6 bases; unmatched junction bases: 5. Germline values: CDR1 SGHRS, CDR2 YFSETQ. The CDR3 is 15 residues long. CDR3 region: CASSLAASGGKTQYF. The CDR3 coding sequence is TGCGCCAGCAGCTTGGCGGCTAGCGGGGGCAAGACCCAGTACTTC.

CDR3 coding DNA: TGTGCCAGCAGCCTTGACAGGGGAAGGACTGAAGCTTTCTTT. Amino acid sequence: CASSLDRGRTEAFF. This chain connects TRBV6-1 to TRBJ1-1; 8 nucleotides match TRBD1. Unmatched junction bases numbered 8, after V lost 6 bases and J lost 5 bases. The V gene's germline CDR1 is MNHNS and CDR2 SASEGT. This CDR3 has 14 residues.

J is TRBJ2-2 and V is TRBV5-4, with a weak D call TRBD2 (6 bases). Trimming stripped 5 bases from V and 6 bases from J, with 11 bases between. Per germline, CDR1 SGHNT and CDR2 YYREEE (reference sequence). This CDR3 spans 13 amino acids. CDR3 in DNA: TGTGCCAGCAGACCGGAGGGGCCCGGGGAGCTGTTTTTT. It translates to CASRPEGPGELFF.

V gene TRBV19 combines with J gene TRBJ2-7, with 10 bases matching TRBD1. The V and J ends lost 10 bases and 2 bases, in that order; junction bases with no gene match: 5. Germline V gives CDR1 LNHDA, CDR2 SQIVND (reference sequence). CDR3 length: 13 residues. CDR3 DNA sequence: TGTGCCACCGGACAGGGGGAAACCTACGAGCAGTACTTC. It is translated as CATGQGETYEQYF.

This sequence joins TRBV27 and TRBJ2-1; 12 bases fit TRBD2. The CDR3 sequence is 17 residues long. Germline V CDR1 and CDR2: MNHEY, SMNVEV (reference sequence). After removal of 4 bases from V and 8 bases from J, the junction contained 12 bases not matched to a gene. CDR3 in amino acids: CASSSTPLAGGPYEQFF. The CDR3 nucleotides read TGTGCCAGCAGTTCTACCCCCCTAGCGGGGGGGCCTTATGAGCAGTTCTTC.

J is TRBJ2-5 and V is TRBV10-3, with TRBD1 matching over 11 bases. Germline values: CDR1 ENHRY, CDR2 SYGVKD. CDR3 length: 16 residues. J lost 5 bases, V lost 2 bases, and 7 bases had no gene match. The CDR3 protein is CAISEPDRGHWETQYF. DNA for the CDR3: TGTGCCATCAGTGAGCCGGACAGGGGGCACTGGGAGACCCAGTACTTC.

A few counts support this clone. The chain employs TRBV15 and TRBJ1-1; tentatively, D is TRBD1 (5 bases). This CDR3 is built from 14 residues. Germline assignment: CDR1 LNHNV and CDR2 YYDKDF (reference sequence). With 0 bases removed from V and 7 bases from J, the gap between germline ends came to 12 bases. The CDR3 DNA is TGTGCCACCAGCAGAGATCTGGGGGGTGGTGAAGCTTTCTTT. This encodes CATSRDLGGGEAFF. The full variable domain, in which reference TRBV15 and TRBJ1-1 provide the parts outside the CDR3, is DAMVIQNPRYQVTQFGKPVTLSCSQTLNHNVMYWYQQKSSQAPKLLFHYYDKDFNNEADTPDNFQSRRPNTSFCFLDIRSPGLGDTAMYLCATSRDLGGGEAFFGQGTRLTVV.

The chain couples TRBV9 to TRBJ1-1; TRBD1 matches at 7 bases. Germline V CDR1 and CDR2: SGDLS, YYNGEE. This CDR3 region has 14 residues. Trimming removed 3 bases from V and 3 bases from J; junction bases left unmatched: 5. CDR3 coding DNA: TGTGCCAGCAGCGCGAGGGACAGCTACACTGAAGCTTTCTTT. It codes for CASSARDSYTEAFF.

The V gene is TRBV29-1, the J gene TRBJ2-7; the D gene is possibly TRBD1 (5 bases). The CDR3 totals 13 residues. Trimming cost V 3 bases and J 4 bases, with 13 bases left between them. Germline CDR1 is SQVTM and CDR2 is ANQGSEA. The CDR3: CSVESGRKYEQYF. CDR3 nucleotides: TGCAGCGTTGAGTCAGGGCGGAAATACGAGCAGTACTTC.

The J gene is TRBJ1-6, the V gene TRBV7-2; 7 nucleotides align to TRBD1. V was clipped by 5 bases and J by 7 bases; unmatched bases: 11. The CDR3 covers 16 residues. In germline, CDR1 is SGHTA, CDR2 FQGNSA. CDR3 bases: TGTGCCAGCAGCCCACTCAGACAGGGTAGAAATTCACCCCTCCACTTT. Its protein product is CASSPLRQGRNSPLHF.

This rearrangement joins TRBV18 to TRBJ2-6; D perhaps matches TRBD1 (6 bases). The germline V and J ends were trimmed by 2 bases and 0 bases, with 20 bases remaining between them. Per the germline V gene, CDR1 is KGHSH and CDR2 is LQKENI. This CDR3 contains 20 residues. DNA for the CDR3: TGTGCCAGCTCACCAATACGCAAAAGGGGGTGGAGCTCTGGGGCCAACGTCCTGACTTTC. Protein: CASSPIRKRGWSSGANVLTF. Full variable domain (missing parts from reference TRBV18 and TRBJ2-6): NAGVMQNPRHLVRRRGQEARLRCSPMKGHSHVYWYRQLPEEGLKFMVYLQKENIIDESGMPKERFSAEFPKEGPSILRIQQVVRGDSAAYFCASSPIRKRGWSSGANVLTFGAGSRLTVL.

V is TRBV5-8 and J is TRBJ2-3; 7 positions agree with TRBD2. The CDR3 loop spans 16 amino acids. With 6 bases clipped from V and 0 bases from J, the junction kept 10 bases outside the gene matches. Germline V lookup: CDR1 SGHTS, CDR2 YDEGEE. This chain's CDR3 is CASKAGTSASTDTQYF. CDR3 in DNA: TGTGCCAGCAAGGCGGGAACTAGCGCAAGCACAGATACGCAGTATTTT.

The chain couples TRBV11-3 to TRBJ1-6; possibly TRBD1 for D (5 bases). The length of the CDR3 is 14 residues. Trimming left V 5 bases short and J 7 bases short, with 12 bases between. CDR1 and CDR2 (germline): SGHNT, YENEEA. The CDR3 here is CASSLQGWNSPLHF. The CDR3 nucleotides read TGTGCCAGCAGCCTTCAGGGATGGAATTCACCCCTCCACTTT.

The CDR3 sequence is CASSLVQGVGGPQHF. CDR3 nucleotide sequence: TGTGCCAGCAGCTTAGTGCAGGGGGTTGGAGGGCCCCAGCATTTT. This chain uses TRBV7-2 with TRBJ1-5; 7 nucleotides line up with TRBD1. The CDR3 covers 15 residues. Germline V lookup: CDR1 SGHTA, CDR2 FQGNSA. The trim removed 1 base at V and 9 bases at J, leaving 9 bases unmatched.

The chain links TRBV7-8 to TRBJ2-1; D is undetermined. The CDR3 loop spans 16 amino acids. Germline V gene lookup returns CDR1 SGHVS and CDR2 FQNEAQ. Trimming took off 1 base at V and 6 bases at J, with 16 bases between the two ends. CDR3 coding DNA: TGTGCCAGCAGCTTAGTGAGGAGAAATGATCCCAATGAGCAGTTCTTC. This sequence encodes CASSLVRRNDPNEQFF.

The chain carries TRBV4-1 and TRBJ2-5; D is perhaps TRBD2 (5 bases). V lost 3 bases and J 2 bases, leaving 10 bases between the germline ends. The CDR3 sequence is 14 residues long. Germline V gene sequence: CDR1 MGHRA, CDR2 YSYEKL. The CDR3 nucleotides are TGCGCCAGCAGCCATCCGGACTTTCAAGAGACCCAGTACTTC. Translation gives CASSHPDFQETQYF.

Here the CDR3 DNA reads TGTGCCAGCAGTTCCACTGGACAGGGAGCATTTCAGCCCCAGCATTTT. Translated: CASSSTGQGAFQPQHF. The rearrangement joins TRBV6-5 to TRBJ1-5; 8 bases agree with TRBD1. The trim removed 4 bases at V and 6 bases at J, leaving 11 bases unmatched. Germline assignment: CDR1 MNHEY and CDR2 SVGAGI. The CDR3 sequence is 16 residues long.

V usage is TRBV11-1 and J usage is TRBJ2-3; D is perhaps TRBD2 (6 bases). The V gene's germline CDR1 is SGHAT and CDR2 FQDESV (reference sequence). The V end was cut by 5 bases, the J end by 1 base, with 13 bases between. There are 15 residues in the CDR3. The CDR3 bases are TGTGCCAGCAGCCAAACATGGGGGGGCACAGATACGCAGTATTTT. It encodes CASSQTWGGTDTQYF.

This clone was picked up a small number of times. The chain is built from TRBV28 and TRBJ2-1, with a possible D match to TRBD2 (6 bases). This CDR3 region has 12 residues. The V gene's germline CDR1 is MDHEN and CDR2 SYDVKM. V was shortened by 3 bases and J by 11 bases, with 11 bases between the two germline ends. The CDR3 protein is CASSFSGLKQFF. The CDR3 DNA reads as TGTGCCAGCAGTTTTTCAGGACTAAAGCAGTTCTTC. The full variable domain, with the rest looked up from reference TRBV28 and TRBJ2-1, is DVKVTQSSRYLVKRTGEKVFLECVQDMDHENMFWYRQDPGLGLRLIYFSYDVKMKEKGDIPEGYSVSREKKERFSLILESASTNQTSMYLCASSFSGLKQFFGPGTRLTVL.

The V and J genes are TRBV5-1 and TRBJ1-3; weak D call: TRBD1 (5 bases). This CDR3 comprises 17 residues. The germline gives CDR1 SGHRS, CDR2 YFSETQ. Trimming shortened V by 0 bases and J by 2 bases, and 15 bases separated the two germline ends. The CDR3 here is CASSLVGTPLPGNTIYF. CDR3 coding DNA: TGCGCCAGCAGCTTGGTCGGGACTCCCCTGCCTGGAAACACCATATATTTT.

This clone occurred once. Here the CDR3 DNA reads TGTGCCAGCAGCAACAGGGCACTTTTAGCGGGAGGGGGACCCTACGAGCAGTACTTC. This gives the protein CASSNRALLAGGGPYEQYF. The chain couples TRBV5-4 to TRBJ2-7, with 11 bases that match TRBD2. The trim removed 4 bases at V and 2 bases at J, leaving 17 bases unmatched. Germline assignment: CDR1 SGHNT and CDR2 YYREEE (reference sequence). This CDR3 region has 19 residues.

This clone was recorded once. The gene calls are TRBV19 and TRBJ2-4; 8 nucleotides line up with TRBD2. This CDR3 is built from 15 residues. Germline trimming cut 6 bases from V and 6 bases from J; bases unmatched to any gene: 10. The germline CDR1 and CDR2 sequences are LNHDA and SQIVND (reference sequence). CDR3 sequence reads: CASRSSGLAVNIQYF. As DNA, the CDR3 is TGTGCCAGTAGGTCTAGCGGACTAGCCGTAAACATTCAGTACTTC. The whole variable domain, remainder taken from reference TRBV19 and TRBJ2-4, is DGGITQSPKYLFRKEGQNVTLSCEQNLNHDAMYWYRQDPGQGLRLIYYSQIVNDFQKGDIAEGYSVSREKKESFPLTVTSAQKNPTAFYLCASRSSGLAVNIQYFGAGTRLSVL.